One TCR beta chain is described in this entry. This CDR3 comprises 16 residues. Germline CDR1 GTSNPN, CDR2 SVGIG (reference sequence). J was trimmed by 0 bases and V by 4 bases; bases with no gene match: 7. These data come from a study of cytomegalovirus exposure and HLA in healthy donors. PCR used 60 Vbeta primers and 13 Jbeta primers. Profiling relied on immunoSEQ multiplex PCR, and the TCRdb table lists in-frame clones only, not all of them. Here the sample spans about 160,000 clones, roughly 70% being singletons. V and J are TRBV30 and TRBJ2-3; 10 bases fit TRBD2. The clonotype comes from a woman younger than 45 in good health and CMV-seronegative. The sequencing input was PBMCs. The CDR3 region has the DNA TGTGCCTGGACTCCTAGCGGGAGAATCAGCACAGATACGCAGTATTTT. Translated: CAWTPSGRISTDTQYF. Full variable domain (remainder filled in from reference TRBV30 and TRBJ2-3): SQTIHQWPATLVQPVGSPLSLECTVEGTSNPNLYWYRQAAGRGLQLLFYSVGIGQISSEVPQNLSASRPQDRQFILSSKKLLLSDSGFYLCAWTPSGRISTDTQYFGPGTRLTVL.